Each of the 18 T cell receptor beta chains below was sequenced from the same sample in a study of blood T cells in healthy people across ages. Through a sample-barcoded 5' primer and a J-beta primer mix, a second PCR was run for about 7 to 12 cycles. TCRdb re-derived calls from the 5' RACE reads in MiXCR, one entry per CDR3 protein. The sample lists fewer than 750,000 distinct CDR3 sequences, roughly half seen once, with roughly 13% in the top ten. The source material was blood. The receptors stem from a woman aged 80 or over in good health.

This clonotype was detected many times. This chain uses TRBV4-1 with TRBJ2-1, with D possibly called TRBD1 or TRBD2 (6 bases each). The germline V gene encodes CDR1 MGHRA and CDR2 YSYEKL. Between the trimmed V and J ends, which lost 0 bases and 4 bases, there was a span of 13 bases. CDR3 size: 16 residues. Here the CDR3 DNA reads TGCGCCAGCAGCCAAGAAGGCCCGGGGGCGTACAATGAGCAGTTCTTC. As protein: CASSQEGPGAYNEQFF.

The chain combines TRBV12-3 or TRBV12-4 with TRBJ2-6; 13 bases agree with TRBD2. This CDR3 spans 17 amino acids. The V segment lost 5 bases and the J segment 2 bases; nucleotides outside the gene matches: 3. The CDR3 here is CASSILAGGTGANVLTF. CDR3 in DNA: TGTGCCAGCAGTATACTAGCGGGAGGGACTGGGGCCAACGTCCTGACTTTC.

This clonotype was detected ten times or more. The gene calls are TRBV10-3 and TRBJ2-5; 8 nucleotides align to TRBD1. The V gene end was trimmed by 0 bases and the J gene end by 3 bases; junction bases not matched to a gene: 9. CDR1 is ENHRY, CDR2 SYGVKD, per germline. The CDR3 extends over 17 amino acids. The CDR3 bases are TGTGCCATCAGTGAGTCCCAGGGGGCCCGAACTAAAGAGACCCAGTACTTC. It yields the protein CAISESQGARTKETQYF.

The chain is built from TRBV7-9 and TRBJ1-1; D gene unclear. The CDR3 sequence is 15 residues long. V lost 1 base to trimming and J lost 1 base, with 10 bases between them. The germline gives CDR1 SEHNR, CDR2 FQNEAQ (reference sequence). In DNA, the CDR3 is TGTGCCAGCAGCTTAGATAACTGGGCGAACACTGAAGCTTTCTTT. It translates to CASSLDNWANTEAFF.

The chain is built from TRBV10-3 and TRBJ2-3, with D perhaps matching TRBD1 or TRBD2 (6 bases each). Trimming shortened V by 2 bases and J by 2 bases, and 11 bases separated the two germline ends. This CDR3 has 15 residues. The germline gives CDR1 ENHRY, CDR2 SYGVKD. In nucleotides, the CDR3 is TGTGCCATCAGTGAGAGGGGGGCGTCCACAGATACGCAGTATTTT. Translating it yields CAISERGASTDTQYF.

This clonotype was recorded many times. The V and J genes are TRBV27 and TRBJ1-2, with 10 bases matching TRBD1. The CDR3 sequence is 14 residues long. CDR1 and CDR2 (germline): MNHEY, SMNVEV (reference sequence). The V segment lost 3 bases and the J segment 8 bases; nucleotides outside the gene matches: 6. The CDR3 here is CASSFAGTGVGYTF. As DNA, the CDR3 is TGTGCCAGCAGTTTCGCCGGGACAGGGGTAGGCTACACCTTC.

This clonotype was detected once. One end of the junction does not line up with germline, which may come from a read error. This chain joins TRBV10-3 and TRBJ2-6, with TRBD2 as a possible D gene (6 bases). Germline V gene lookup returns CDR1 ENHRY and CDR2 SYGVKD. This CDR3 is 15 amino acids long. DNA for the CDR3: TGTGCCATCGGGGACTTCGATATCGGGGCCAACGTCCCGACTTTC. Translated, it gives CAIGDFDIGANVPTF.

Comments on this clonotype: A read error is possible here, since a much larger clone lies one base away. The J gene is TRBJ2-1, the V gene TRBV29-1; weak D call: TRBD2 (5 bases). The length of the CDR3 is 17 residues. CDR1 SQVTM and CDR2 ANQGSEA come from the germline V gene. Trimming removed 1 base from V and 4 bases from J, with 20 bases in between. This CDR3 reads CSVEGWASRMDYNEQFF. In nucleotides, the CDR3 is TGCAGCGTTGAAGGGTGGGCTAGCAGGATGGATTACAATGAGCAGTTCTTC.

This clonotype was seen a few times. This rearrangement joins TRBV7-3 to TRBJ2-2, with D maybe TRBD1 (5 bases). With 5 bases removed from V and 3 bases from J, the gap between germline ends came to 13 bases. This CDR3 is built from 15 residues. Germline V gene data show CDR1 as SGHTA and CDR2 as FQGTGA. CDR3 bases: TGTGCCAGCAGCAAAAGGGGTTTAGACACCGGGGAGCTGTTTTTT. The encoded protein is CASSKRGLDTGELFF.

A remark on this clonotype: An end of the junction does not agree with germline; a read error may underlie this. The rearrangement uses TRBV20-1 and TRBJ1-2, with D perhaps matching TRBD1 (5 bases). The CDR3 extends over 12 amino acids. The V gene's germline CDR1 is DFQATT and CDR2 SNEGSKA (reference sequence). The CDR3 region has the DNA TGCAGCGCTACAATAGGGGACTATGGCTACACCTTC. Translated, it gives CSATIGDYGYTF.

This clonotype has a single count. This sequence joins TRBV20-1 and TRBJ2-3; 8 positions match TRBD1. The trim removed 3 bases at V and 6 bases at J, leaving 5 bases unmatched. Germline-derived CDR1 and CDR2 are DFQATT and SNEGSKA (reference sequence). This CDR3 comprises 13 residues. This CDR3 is CSASRTGKDTQYF. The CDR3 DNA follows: TGCAGTGCTAGTCGGACAGGGAAGGATACGCAGTATTTT.

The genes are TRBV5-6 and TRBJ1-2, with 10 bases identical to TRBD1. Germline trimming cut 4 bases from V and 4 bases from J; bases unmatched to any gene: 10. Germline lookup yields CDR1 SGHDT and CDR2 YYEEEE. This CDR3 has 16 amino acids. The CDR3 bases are TGTGCCAGCAGCGGAAGGGACAGGGGTATTGTCTATGGCTACACCTTC. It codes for CASSGRDRGIVYGYTF.

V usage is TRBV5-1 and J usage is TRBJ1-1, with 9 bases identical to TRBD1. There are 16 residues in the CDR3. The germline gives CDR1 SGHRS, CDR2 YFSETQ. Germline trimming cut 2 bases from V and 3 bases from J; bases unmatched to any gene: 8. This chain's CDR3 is CASSLGQGTLDTEAFF. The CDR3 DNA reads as TGCGCCAGCAGCTTAGGACAGGGGACTTTAGACACTGAAGCTTTCTTT.

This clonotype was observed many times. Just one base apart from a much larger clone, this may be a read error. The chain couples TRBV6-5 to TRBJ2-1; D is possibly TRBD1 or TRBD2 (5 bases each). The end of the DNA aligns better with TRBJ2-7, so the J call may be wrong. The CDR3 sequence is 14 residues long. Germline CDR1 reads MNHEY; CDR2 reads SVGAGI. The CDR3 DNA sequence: TGTGCCAGCAGTCCCGGGACCAACTACAATGAGCAGTACTTC. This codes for CASSPGTNYNEQYF.

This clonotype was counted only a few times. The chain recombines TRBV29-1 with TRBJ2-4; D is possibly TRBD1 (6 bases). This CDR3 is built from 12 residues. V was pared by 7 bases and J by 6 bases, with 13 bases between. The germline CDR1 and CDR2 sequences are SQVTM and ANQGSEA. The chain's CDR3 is CSAAGQSNIQYF. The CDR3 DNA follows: TGCAGCGCCGCAGGACAGTCAAACATTCAGTACTTC. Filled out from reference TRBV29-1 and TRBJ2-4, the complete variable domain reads SAVISQKPSRDICQRGTSLTIQCQVDSQVTMMFWYRQQPGQSLTLIATANQGSEATYESGFVIDKFPISRPNLTFSTLTVSNMSPEDSSIYLCSAAGQSNIQYFGAGTRLSVL.

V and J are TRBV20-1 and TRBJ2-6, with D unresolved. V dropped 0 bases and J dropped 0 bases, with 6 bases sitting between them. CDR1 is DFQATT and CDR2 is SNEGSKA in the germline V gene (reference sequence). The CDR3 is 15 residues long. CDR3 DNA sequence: TGCAGTGCTAGAGATCCCAGCTCTGGGGCCAACGTCCTGACTTTC. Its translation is CSARDPSSGANVLTF.

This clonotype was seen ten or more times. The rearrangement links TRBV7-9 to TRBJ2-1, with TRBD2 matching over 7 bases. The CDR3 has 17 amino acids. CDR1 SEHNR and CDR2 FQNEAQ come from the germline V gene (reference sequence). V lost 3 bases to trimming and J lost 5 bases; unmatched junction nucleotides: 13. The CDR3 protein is CASSFYLGLAEDNEQFF. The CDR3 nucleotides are TGTGCCAGCAGCTTCTATCTAGGTCTAGCGGAAGACAATGAGCAGTTCTTC.

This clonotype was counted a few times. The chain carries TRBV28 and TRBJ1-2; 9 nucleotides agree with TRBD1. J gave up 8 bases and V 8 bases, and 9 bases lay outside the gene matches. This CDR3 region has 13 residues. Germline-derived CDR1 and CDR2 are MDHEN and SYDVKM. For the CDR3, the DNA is TGTGCCAGCCTGACGGGACAGGGCTTCGGCTACACCTTC. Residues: CASLTGQGFGYTF.